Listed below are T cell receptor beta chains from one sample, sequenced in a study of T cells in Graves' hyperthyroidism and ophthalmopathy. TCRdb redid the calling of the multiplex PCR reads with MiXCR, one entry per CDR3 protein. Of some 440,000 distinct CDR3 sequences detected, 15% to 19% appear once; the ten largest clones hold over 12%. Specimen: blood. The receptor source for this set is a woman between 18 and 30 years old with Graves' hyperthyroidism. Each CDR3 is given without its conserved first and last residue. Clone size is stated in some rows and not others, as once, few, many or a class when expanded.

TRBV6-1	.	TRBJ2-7	ASSVTSGGFNEQY
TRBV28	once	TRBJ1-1	ASSRLFEAF
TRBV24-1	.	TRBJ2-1	ATRGGTLSSYNEQF
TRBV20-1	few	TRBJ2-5	SARVPGGGTY
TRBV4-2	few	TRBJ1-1	ASSQIRAYERV
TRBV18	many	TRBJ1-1	ASSPPASRTEAF
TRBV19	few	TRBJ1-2	ASSVPTGAVGYGYT
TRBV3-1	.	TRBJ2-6	ASSQMGLDSGANVLT
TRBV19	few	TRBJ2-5	ASSDRVETQY
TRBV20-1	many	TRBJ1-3	SARDSGGGNTIY
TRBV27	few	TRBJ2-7	ASSLRGTSGTYEQY
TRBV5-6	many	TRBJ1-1	ASNIVDRVRTEAF
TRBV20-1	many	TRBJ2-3	SASNRGTSTDTQY
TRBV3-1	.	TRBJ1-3	ASSLRLGYSGNTIY
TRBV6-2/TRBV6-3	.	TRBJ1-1	ASSYGHRYQYTEAF
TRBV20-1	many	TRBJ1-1	SARDWGQALNTEAF
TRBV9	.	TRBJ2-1	ASSARGDPYNEQF
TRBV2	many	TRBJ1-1	ASSVLRKSDTEAF
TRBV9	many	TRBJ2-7	ASSEDRRDEQY
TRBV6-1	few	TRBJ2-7	ASRAGNREQY
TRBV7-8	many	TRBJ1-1	ASSPELRQVAF
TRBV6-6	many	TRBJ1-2	ASSYFGGAEGYT
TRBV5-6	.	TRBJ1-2	ASSAYSQTSTGYT
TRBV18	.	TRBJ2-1	ASPAAKTYNEQF
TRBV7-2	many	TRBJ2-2	ASSEAAGGAGELF
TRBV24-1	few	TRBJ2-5	ATDGQGDQETQY
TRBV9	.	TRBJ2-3	ASSVGPQGTDTQY
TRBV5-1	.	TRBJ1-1	ASSLLRGEAF
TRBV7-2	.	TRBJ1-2	ASSLWYRGLSYGYT
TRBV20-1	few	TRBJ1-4	SAGGGFEKLF
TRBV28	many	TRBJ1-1	ASSTWGYAF
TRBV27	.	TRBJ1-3	ASSFGGSSGNTIY
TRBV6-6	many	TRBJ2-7	ASSYGGIYEQY
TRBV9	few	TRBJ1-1	ASSVVKSAEAF
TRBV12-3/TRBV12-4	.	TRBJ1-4	ASRVGQGKLF
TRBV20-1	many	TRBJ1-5	SAEQGVWQPQH
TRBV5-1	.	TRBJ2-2	ASSLESSTGELF
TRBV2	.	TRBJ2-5	ASSANGWETQY
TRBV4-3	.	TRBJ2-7	ASSQEGPGNEQY
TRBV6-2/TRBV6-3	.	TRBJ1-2	ASSYVPNYGYT
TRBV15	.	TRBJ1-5	ATRGGGGINQPQH
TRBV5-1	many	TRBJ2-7	ASSSDGSSYEQY
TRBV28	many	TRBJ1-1	ASSRKSTEAF
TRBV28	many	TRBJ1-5	ASSLSDNQPQH
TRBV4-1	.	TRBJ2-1	ASSARTGFYNEQF
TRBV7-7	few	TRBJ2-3	ASSPSGRADTQY
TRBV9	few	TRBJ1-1	ASSPNVEAF
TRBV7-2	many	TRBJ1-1	ASSPGTSKNTEAF
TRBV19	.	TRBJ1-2	ATGKGLAGYT
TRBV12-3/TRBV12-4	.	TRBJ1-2	ASSLALGDTNYGYT
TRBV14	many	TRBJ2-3	ASSRLRGTDTQY
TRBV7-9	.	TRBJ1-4	ASSPTGTGDEKLF
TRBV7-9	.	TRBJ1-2	ASGPTSGHKPNYGYT
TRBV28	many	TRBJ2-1	AIREGSSDEQF